The 32 T cell receptor beta chains presented below share a single source sample, sequenced in a study of blood T cell repertoires in COVID-19. The data were produced by immunoSEQ multiplex PCR, yet TCRdb's version contains in-frame clones alone and is incomplete. The sample lists roughly 290,000 clones; around 89% were seen once. The specimen was peripheral blood. The receptor source for this set is a man aged 25-45 years with acute or convalescent COVID-19.

As regards this clone: The identical CDR3 is also encoded by other nucleotide sequences in the sample. The chain links TRBV28 to TRBJ1-1; D is unresolved. The V gene lost 3 bases and the J gene lost 5 bases, with 4 bases spanning the gap. The CDR3 is made up of 11 amino acids. Germline values: CDR1 MDHEN, CDR2 SYDVKM. In DNA, the CDR3 is TGTGCCAGCAGTTTGAGTACTGAAGCTTTCTTT. It yields the protein CASSLSTEAFF.

This sequence joins TRBV7-3 and TRBJ2-5; 7 bases fit TRBD1. The germline V gene has CDR1 SGHTA and CDR2 FQGTGA. Unmatched junction bases numbered 6, after V lost 5 bases and J lost 3 bases. The CDR3 sequence is 14 residues long. Written as DNA, the CDR3 is TGTGCCAGCAGCCCAGGGGGACAGAAAGAGACCCAGTACTTC. Its translation: CASSPGGQKETQYF.

This chain uses TRBV5-1 with TRBJ1-6; D is perhaps TRBD1 (6 bases). V lost 5 bases to trimming and J lost 6 bases, with 15 bases between them. The CDR3 extends over 15 amino acids. Germline CDR1 and CDR2: SGHRS and YFSETQ. CDR3 protein: CASRRTTGGNSPLHF. DNA for the CDR3: TGCGCCAGCAGACGCACGACAGGCGGTAATTCACCCCTCCACTTT.

The chain links TRBV29-1 to TRBJ2-7; D is ambiguous. Per germline, CDR1 SQVTM and CDR2 ANQGSEA. This CDR3 has 13 residues. V was cut by 3 bases and J by 0 bases, with 9 bases left in between. CDR3 residues: CSVEISSSYEQYF. As DNA, the CDR3 is TGCAGCGTTGAGATAAGTAGCTCCTACGAGCAGTACTTC.

The chain uses TRBV30 and TRBJ2-5; perhaps TRBD2 as D (6 bases). CDR1 and CDR2 (germline): GTSNPN, SVGIG (reference sequence). The V end was cut by 5 bases, the J end by 9 bases, with 13 bases between. The CDR3 has 11 amino acids. CDR3 bases: TGTGCCTGGGGTACCCCGGGGGCCCAGTACTTC. This translates into CAWGTPGAQYF.

The J gene is TRBJ1-1, the V gene TRBV5-1, with TRBD1 as a possible D gene (6 bases). The CDR3 is 14 amino acids. From germline, CDR1 is SGHRS and CDR2 YFSETQ. V gave up 1 base and J gave up 1 base, with 8 bases separating them. CDR3 sequence: CASSLWTENTEAFF. The CDR3 DNA is TGCGCCAGCAGCTTGTGGACAGAGAACACTGAAGCTTTCTTT.

J is TRBJ1-2 and V is TRBV5-1; the D gene is possibly TRBD1 (6 bases). This CDR3 is built from 13 residues. V was cut by 4 bases and J by 3 bases, with 10 bases left in between. The germline CDR1 and CDR2 sequences are SGHRS and YFSETQ. The CDR3 DNA is TGCGCCAGCAGCCAGGGGTCAGACTATGGCTACACCTTC. This translates into CASSQGSDYGYTF.

This rearrangement joins TRBV2 to TRBJ1-1; D is unclear. Deletions cut 6 bases from V and 1 base from J, with 9 bases between. From germline, CDR1 is SNHLY and CDR2 FYNNEI. This CDR3 is 13 amino acids long. This CDR3 is CASRRGQNTEAFF. The CDR3 region has the DNA TGTGCCAGCAGAAGAGGTCAGAACACTGAAGCTTTCTTT.

J is TRBJ1-6 and V is TRBV7-9; tentative D call: TRBD1 (5 bases). Germline CDR1 is SEHNR and CDR2 is FQNEAQ (reference sequence). This CDR3 contains 15 residues. V gave up 3 bases and J gave up 6 bases, with 12 bases separating them. CDR3 in amino acids: CASSFSSGLNSPLHF. CDR3 DNA: TGTGCCAGCAGCTTCTCGTCAGGGCTTAATTCACCCCTCCACTTT.

The V gene is TRBV3-1 (or the pseudogene TRBV3-2), the J gene TRBJ1-5; D gene uncertain. Germline CDR1 and CDR2: LGHDT and YNNKEL (reference sequence). The ends were cut back, 0 bases at V and 5 bases at J, with 8 bases in the middle. CDR3 length: 14 residues. The CDR3 coding sequence is TGTGCCAGCAGCCAAGATCTACGGGATCAGCCCCAGCATTTT. This sequence encodes CASSQDLRDQPQHF.

The J gene is TRBJ1-2, the V gene TRBV15; weak D call: TRBD1 (5 bases). CDR1 is LNHNV and CDR2 is YYDKDF in the germline V gene (reference sequence). This CDR3 comprises 12 residues. Trimming left V 1 base short and J 7 bases short, with 7 bases between. This CDR3 is CATSRGQGGYTF. The CDR3, as DNA: TGTGCCACCAGCAGAGGGCAGGGTGGCTACACCTTC.

V gene TRBV10-2 combines with J gene TRBJ2-1; D perhaps matches TRBD2 (6 bases). Trimming pared 2 bases from V and 6 bases from J, leaving 8 bases between. The CDR3 is 13 amino acids. Germline V lookup: CDR1 WSHSY, CDR2 SAAADI. This CDR3 reads CASSEAGLNEQFF. CDR3 bases: TGCGCCAGCAGTGAGGCGGGACTCAATGAGCAGTTCTTC.

The chain employs TRBV5-5 and TRBJ2-1, with D tentatively TRBD1 (6 bases). This CDR3 comprises 15 residues. Trimming cost V 2 bases and J 4 bases, with 13 bases left between them. CDR1 SGHKS and CDR2 YYEKEE come from the germline V gene (reference sequence). The CDR3 is CASSFETGSYNEQFF. The CDR3 region has the DNA TGTGCCAGCAGCTTTGAAACAGGGTCGTACAATGAGCAGTTCTTC.

The chain couples TRBV7-8 to TRBJ2-3; TRBD1 agrees at 7 bases. The CDR3 has 15 residues. J lost 2 bases, V lost 4 bases, and 6 bases had no gene match. CDR1 and CDR2 from the germline V gene are SGHVS and FQNEAQ. In DNA form, the CDR3 reads TGTGCCAGCAGCTCACGGGGACAGACCACAGATACGCAGTATTTT. Translated, it gives CASSSRGQTTDTQYF.

Worth noting for this clone: The sample carries other DNA sequences with the same CDR3. The chain has TRBV2 and TRBJ2-7, with 9 bases aligning to TRBD1. Germline values: CDR1 SNHLY, CDR2 FYNNEI. The CDR3 covers 18 residues. V gave up 7 bases and J gave up 3 bases; unmatched junction bases: 19. The CDR3 region is CASNPLVPARQGVYEQYF. CDR3 in DNA: TGTGCCAGCAATCCCCTGGTCCCGGCAAGACAGGGGGTCTACGAGCAGTACTTC.

This clone was detected only once. The chain combines TRBV3-1 (or the pseudogene TRBV3-2) with TRBJ2-7; 13 nucleotides match TRBD2. This CDR3 contains 17 residues. The junction had 7 bases not matched to a gene; V was cut back by 1 base and J by 4 bases. Germline V gene lookup returns CDR1 LGHDT and CDR2 YNNKEL (reference sequence). The CDR3 here is CASSQAFRLAGGYEQYF. CDR3 bases: TGTGCCAGCAGCCAAGCGTTCAGACTAGCGGGAGGATACGAGCAGTACTTC.

The CDR3 sequence: CASSLASGVANVLTF. The CDR3 DNA sequence: TGTGCCAGCAGCTTGGCTTCGGGGGTGGCCAACGTCCTGACTTTC. The chain couples TRBV5-6 to TRBJ2-6; a weak D match, TRBD2 (6 bases). The CDR3 is 15 amino acids. Germline V gene sequence: CDR1 SGHDT, CDR2 YYEEEE. V lost 0 bases and J lost 6, with 10 bases in between.

This rearrangement joins TRBV9 to TRBJ1-1, with a tentative D call TRBD1 (5 bases). Germline lookup yields CDR1 SGDLS and CDR2 YYNGEE. CDR3 length: 16 amino acids. V was pared by 0 bases and J by 5 bases, with 17 bases between. The CDR3 DNA is TGTGCCAGCAGCGTAGCCCCGGGGGGTGCGGGGACTGAAGCTTTCTTT. Encoded protein: CASSVAPGGAGTEAFF.

V gene TRBV19 combines with J gene TRBJ1-1, with D possibly TRBD1 on 6 matching bases. Between the trimmed V and J ends, which lost 6 bases and 0 bases, there was a span of 17 bases. The germline gives CDR1 LNHDA, CDR2 SQIVND (reference sequence). The CDR3 sequence is 16 residues long. The CDR3 loop is CASSVWGGQMNTEAFF. For the CDR3, the DNA is TGTGCCAGTAGCGTATGGGGGGGACAAATGAACACTGAAGCTTTCTTT.

The chain couples TRBV30 to TRBJ1-2; D ambiguous. The CDR3 length is 13 residues. The germline V and J ends were trimmed by 2 bases and 7 bases, with 14 bases remaining between them. Per germline, CDR1 GTSNPN and CDR2 SVGIG (reference sequence). DNA for the CDR3: TGTGCCTGGAGTCCTTCGGGGATCTCTGGCTACACCTTC. Translating it yields CAWSPSGISGYTF.

V usage is TRBV15 and J usage is TRBJ2-2, with 8 nucleotides matching TRBD1. The ends lost 5 bases at V and 1 base at J; junction bases unmatched: 6. The CDR3 length is 16 residues. Looked up from germline, CDR1 is LNHNV and CDR2 is YYDKDF (reference sequence). The CDR3 sequence is CATSGDRGLNTGELFF. Written as DNA, the CDR3 is TGTGCCACCAGCGGTGACAGGGGATTGAACACCGGGGAGCTGTTTTTT.

This chain uses TRBV9 with TRBJ1-6; no reliable D call. CDR1 and CDR2 (germline): SGDLS, YYNGEE. V lost 4 bases and J lost 4, with 12 bases in between. The CDR3 runs to 15 residues. The CDR3 loop is CASSSGDGYNSPLHF. For the CDR3, the DNA is TGTGCCAGCAGCAGCGGCGACGGATATAATTCACCCCTCCACTTT.

The rearrangement joins TRBV5-4 to TRBJ2-5; tentative D call: TRBD2 (6 bases). In germline, CDR1 is SGHNT, CDR2 YYREEE (reference sequence). CDR3 size: 14 residues. Trimming removed 1 base from V and 5 bases from J, with 12 bases in between. The CDR3 spells CASSLYGGRETQYF. CDR3 bases: TGTGCCAGCAGCTTGTACGGGGGTCGGGAGACCCAGTACTTC.

The chain joins TRBV28 to TRBJ2-6, with D perhaps TRBD1 (5 bases). Germline CDR1 reads MDHEN; CDR2 reads SYDVKM. Trimming pared 5 bases from V and 4 bases from J, leaving 9 bases between. CDR3 length equals 14 residues. CDR3 nucleotide sequence: TGTGCCAGCAGTCAGACAGTGGGGGCCAACGTCCTGACTTTC. Translating gives CASSQTVGANVLTF.

V and J are TRBV7-9 and TRBJ2-7; 9 bases align to TRBD2. The germline V gene has CDR1 SEHNR and CDR2 FQNEAQ (reference sequence). This CDR3 region has 15 residues. V was clipped by 1 base and J by 6 bases; unmatched bases: 7. CDR3 sequence reads: CASSLVGTSSSEQYF. CDR3 sequence (DNA): TGTGCCAGCAGCTTAGTGGGGACTAGCAGCTCCGAGCAGTACTTC.

The genes are TRBV2 and TRBJ1-1; a possible D gene is TRBD1 (6 bases). The CDR3 length is 15 residues. The V and J ends lost 4 bases and 4 bases respectively, with 16 bases between them. Per germline, CDR1 SNHLY and CDR2 FYNNEI. The CDR3 DNA reads TGTGCCAGCAGTGCTTTGGTCAGGGGATCCACTGAAGCTTTCTTT. Translating it yields CASSALVRGSTEAFF.

The chain recombines TRBV4-2 with TRBJ1-5; D gene uncertain. With 1 base removed from V and 3 bases from J, the gap between germline ends came to 19 bases. This CDR3 spans 18 amino acids. Per the germline V gene, CDR1 is LGHNA and CDR2 is YNFKEQ. The CDR3 reads CASSQVVEAAGYNQPQHF. CDR3 nucleotides: TGTGCCAGCAGCCAAGTTGTCGAGGCGGCCGGTTACAATCAGCCCCAGCATTTT.

V and J are TRBV7-2 and TRBJ2-3, with 10 positions matching TRBD2. The germline CDR1 and CDR2 sequences are SGHTA and FQGNSA. This CDR3 comprises 19 residues. Unmatched junction bases numbered 9, after V lost 0 bases and J lost 0 bases. The CDR3 DNA is TGTGCCAGCAGCTTAGCGCTACTAGCGGGGATCACTAGCACAGATACGCAGTATTTT. Translation gives CASSLALLAGITSTDTQYF.

The chain combines TRBV19 with TRBJ2-5, with 10 bases identical to TRBD1. This CDR3 region has 15 residues. With V trimmed by 6 bases and J by 1 base, 5 bases remained unmatched. Germline CDR1 and CDR2: LNHDA and SQIVND (reference sequence). CDR3 nucleotides: TGTGCCAGTAGCACCGGGACAGGGGTCCAAGAGACCCAGTACTTC. Its protein product is CASSTGTGVQETQYF.

J is TRBJ2-6 and V is TRBV7-9, with TRBD1 matching over 10 bases. V shed 4 bases and J 4 bases; nucleotides not matched to a gene: 10. The CDR3 is 18 residues long. Germline V CDR1 and CDR2: SEHNR, FQNEAQ (reference sequence). The DNA for the CDR3 is TGTGCCAGCAGCTCGGATCCCGGGACAGGGGCCGGGGCCAACGTCCTGACTTTC. Amino acid sequence: CASSSDPGTGAGANVLTF.

V usage is TRBV18 and J usage is TRBJ1-6; D is possibly TRBD1 (6 bases). Germline V gene data show CDR1 as KGHSH and CDR2 as LQKENI. This CDR3 comprises 17 residues. Trimming pared 3 bases from V and 8 bases from J, leaving 20 bases between. DNA of the CDR3: TGTGCCAGCTCACCCCAACGGCCCGGGGGGCGGGATTCACCCCTCCACTTT. Encoded protein: CASSPQRPGGRDSPLHF.

This clone appeared a single time. The rearrangement uses TRBV6-5 and TRBJ1-5; the match to TRBD1 covers 7 bases. In germline, CDR1 is MNHEY, CDR2 SVGAGI. Trimming at V came to 6 bases and at J to 1 base, leaving 3 bases not matched to a gene. This CDR3 comprises 14 residues. CDR3 DNA sequence: TGTGCCAGCAGGGCAGGGGGGAGCAATCAGCCCCAGCATTTT. Translation gives CASRAGGSNQPQHF.